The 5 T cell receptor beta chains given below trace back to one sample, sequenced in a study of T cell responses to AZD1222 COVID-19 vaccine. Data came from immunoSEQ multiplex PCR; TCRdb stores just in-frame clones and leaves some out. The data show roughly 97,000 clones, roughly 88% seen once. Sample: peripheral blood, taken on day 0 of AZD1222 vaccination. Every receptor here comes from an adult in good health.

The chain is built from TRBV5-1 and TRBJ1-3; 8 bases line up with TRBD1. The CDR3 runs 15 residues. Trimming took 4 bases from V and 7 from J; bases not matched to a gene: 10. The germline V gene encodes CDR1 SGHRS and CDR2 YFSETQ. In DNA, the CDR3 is TGCGCCAGCAGCCGCGAAGGACAGGGAAGGAACACCATATATTTT. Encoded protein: CASSREGQGRNTIYF.

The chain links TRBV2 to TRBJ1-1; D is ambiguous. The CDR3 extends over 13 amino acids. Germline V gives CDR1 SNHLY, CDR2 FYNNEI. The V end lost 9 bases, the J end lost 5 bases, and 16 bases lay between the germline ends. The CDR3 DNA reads TGTGCCAGGCCAAGCGATGATGGGACTGAAGCTTTCTTT. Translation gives CARPSDDGTEAFF.

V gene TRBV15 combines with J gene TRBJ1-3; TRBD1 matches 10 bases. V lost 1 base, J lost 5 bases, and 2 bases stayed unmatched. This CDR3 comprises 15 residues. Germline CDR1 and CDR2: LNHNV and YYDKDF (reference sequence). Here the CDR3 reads CATSRADRGRNTIYF. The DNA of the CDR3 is TGTGCCACCAGCAGAGCGGACAGGGGGAGAAACACCATATATTTT. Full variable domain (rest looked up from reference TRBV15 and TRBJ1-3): DAMVIQNPRYQVTQFGKPVTLSCSQTLNHNVMYWYQQKSSQAPKLLFHYYDKDFNNEADTPDNFQSRRPNTSFCFLDIRSPGLGDTAMYLCATSRADRGRNTIYFGEGSWLTVV.

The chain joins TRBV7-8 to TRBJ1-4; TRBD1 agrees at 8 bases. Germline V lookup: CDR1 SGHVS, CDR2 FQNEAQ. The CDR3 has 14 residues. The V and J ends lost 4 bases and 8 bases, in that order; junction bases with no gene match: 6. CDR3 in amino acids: CASSYRGLGEKLFF. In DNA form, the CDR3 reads TGTGCCAGCAGCTACAGGGGGTTGGGGGAAAAACTGTTTTTT. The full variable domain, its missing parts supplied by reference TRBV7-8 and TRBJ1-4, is GAGVSQSPRYKVAKRGQDVALRCDPISGHVSLFWYQQALGQGPEFLTYFQNEAQLDKSGLPSDRFFAERPEGSVSTLKIQRTQQEDSAVYLCASSYRGLGEKLFFGSGTQLSVL.

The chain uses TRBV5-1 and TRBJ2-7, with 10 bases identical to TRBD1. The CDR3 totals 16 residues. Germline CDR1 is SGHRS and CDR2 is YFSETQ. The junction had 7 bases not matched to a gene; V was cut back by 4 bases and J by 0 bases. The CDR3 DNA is TGCGCCAGCAGCACCCCCGGGACAGGGGTCTCCTACGAGCAGTACTTC. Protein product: CASSTPGTGVSYEQYF. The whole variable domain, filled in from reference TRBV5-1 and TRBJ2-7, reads KAGVTQTPRYLIKTRGQQVTLSCSPISGHRSVSWYQQTPGQGLQFLFEYFSETQRNKGNFPGRFSGRQFSNSRSEMNVSTLELGDSALYLCASSTPGTGVSYEQYFGPGTRLTVT.